A single sample gave rise to the 23 T cell receptor beta chains below, sequenced in a study of shared clonotypes between healthy human individuals. Generated by immunoSEQ multiplex PCR, the TCRdb table keeps only in-frame clones and is missing some. Here the sample spans 450,000 to 600,000 clones, 79% being singletons. The sample comprised PBMCs. The receptors stem from a woman aged 40 to 50 in good health. Some clones in this sample may be carry-over from other donors' samples.

This sequence joins TRBV7-9 and TRBJ2-7; TRBD2 matches at 10 bases. The junction had 4 bases not matched to a gene; V was cut back by 5 bases and J by 12 bases. This CDR3 contains 11 residues. In germline, CDR1 is SEHNR, CDR2 FQNEAQ (reference sequence). The CDR3 is CASSDSGRLYF. The DNA of the CDR3 is TGTGCCAGCAGCGATAGCGGGAGGCTGTACTTC.

This chain uses TRBV5-4 with TRBJ1-1, with D possibly being TRBD1 (5 bases). The CDR3 has 14 residues. Germline V lookup: CDR1 SGHNT, CDR2 YYREEE (reference sequence). V was pared by 4 bases and J by 1 base, with 11 bases between. The chain's CDR3 is CASSGGTANTEAFF. The CDR3 DNA is TGTGCCAGCAGCGGAGGGACGGCGAACACTGAAGCTTTCTTT.

For this clone: This specimen includes other DNA sequences encoding the same CDR3. The chain uses TRBV18 and TRBJ1-2; 7 nucleotides line up with TRBD1. Germline CDR1 reads KGHSH; CDR2 reads LQKENI. J lost 5 bases, V lost 6 bases, and 6 bases had no gene match. This CDR3 has 13 residues. The CDR3 here is CASSPGQFYGYTF. CDR3 in DNA: TGTGCCAGCTCTCCGGGACAGTTTTATGGCTACACCTTC.

This chain links TRBV15 with TRBJ1-3; TRBD1 might be the D (5 bases). Germline lookup yields CDR1 LNHNV and CDR2 YYDKDF (reference sequence). The germline V and J ends were trimmed by 0 bases and 2 bases, with 8 bases remaining between them. The CDR3 is 15 residues long. The CDR3 here is CATSRDRGPGNTIYF. For the CDR3, the DNA is TGTGCCACCAGCAGAGATAGGGGCCCTGGAAACACCATATATTTT.

The chain employs TRBV5-1 and TRBJ1-3; 10 positions match TRBD1. The CDR3 sequence is 15 residues long. CDR1 SGHRS and CDR2 YFSETQ come from the germline V gene. The J segment lost 4 bases and the V segment lost 4 bases, leaving 5 bases of the junction unmatched. The CDR3 loop reads CASSRDRGNGNTIYF. CDR3 nucleotides: TGCGCCAGCAGCAGGGACAGGGGTAACGGAAACACCATATATTTT.

The chain has TRBV29-1 and TRBJ2-3; 10 nucleotides line up with TRBD2. Germline-derived CDR1 and CDR2 are SQVTM and ANQGSEA. The CDR3 covers 13 residues. V shed 3 bases and J 6 bases; nucleotides not matched to a gene: 3. CDR3 nucleotides: TGCAGCGTTGAGATTAGCGGGAGGGATACGCAGTATTTT. Protein product: CSVEISGRDTQYF.

The chain joins TRBV5-1 to TRBJ2-3; D possibly corresponds to TRBD1 (6 bases). Germline CDR1 reads SGHRS; CDR2 reads YFSETQ. This CDR3 is 13 amino acids long. V lost 0 bases and J 5 bases, leaving 7 bases between the germline ends. CDR3 DNA sequence: TGCGCCAGCAGCTTGGAAGGGGGAGATACGCAGTATTTT. As protein: CASSLEGGDTQYF.

This sequence joins TRBV28 and TRBJ2-5; D gene ambiguous. Germline CDR1 MDHEN, CDR2 SYDVKM. The CDR3 has 16 residues. The V gene lost 4 bases and the J gene lost 4 bases, with 19 bases spanning the gap. The CDR3 loop is CASSYLSRPWIETQYF. CDR3 nucleotide sequence: TGTGCCAGCAGTTACCTAAGTCGTCCGTGGATAGAGACCCAGTACTTC.

J is TRBJ1-6 and V is TRBV2; D perhaps matches TRBD1 (5 bases). Germline CDR1 and CDR2: SNHLY and FYNNEI. The germline V and J ends were trimmed by 2 bases and 7 bases, with 12 bases remaining between them. The CDR3 covers 15 residues. The CDR3 coding sequence is TGTGCCAGCAGTGAACGGCAGGGCGTAAATTCACCCCTCCACTTT. It encodes CASSERQGVNSPLHF.

The genes are TRBV6-6 and TRBJ2-1, with 10 bases lining up with TRBD2. The germline gives CDR1 MNHNY, CDR2 SVGAGI (reference sequence). Trimming cost V 4 bases and J 9 bases; bases outside gene matches: 9. This CDR3 is built from 15 residues. For the CDR3, the DNA is TGTGCCAGCAGTTTTTCTAGCGGGAGCCTGGGTGAGCAGTTCTTC. Protein sequence: CASSFSSGSLGEQFF.

This clone was detected only a few times. The rearrangement uses TRBV7-3 and TRBJ2-1, with D hard to call. Germline loops: CDR1 SGHTA, CDR2 FQGTGA. V lost 4 bases, J lost 6 bases, and 13 bases lay in between. The CDR3 consists of 14 residues. The CDR3: CASSSLVGSNEQFF. CDR3 nucleotide sequence: TGTGCCAGCAGCTCCCTAGTGGGTAGCAATGAGCAGTTCTTC.

This clone was recorded a few times. The J gene is TRBJ1-2, the V gene TRBV7-2; D is undetermined. Germline lookup yields CDR1 SGHTA and CDR2 FQGNSA. The CDR3 totals 11 residues. Trimming removed 1 base from V and 12 bases from J, with 9 bases in between. This CDR3 reads CASSLGSGDTF. The CDR3 coding sequence is TGTGCCAGCAGCTTAGGGTCGGGTGACACCTTC.

The V gene is TRBV28, the J gene TRBJ2-1; either TRBD1 or TRBD2 may supply D (5 bases each). The length of the CDR3 is 12 residues. Germline CDR1 MDHEN, CDR2 SYDVKM. V lost 4 bases to trimming and J lost 4 bases, with 5 bases between them. The CDR3 loop reads CASSWGYNEQFF. The CDR3 DNA sequence: TGTGCCAGCAGTTGGGGGTACAATGAGCAGTTCTTC.

CDR3 coding DNA: TGCGCCAGCAGGGCCCAGGTAGCGTCCAGCACAGATACGCAGTATTTT. Protein product: CASRAQVASSTDTQYF. This chain uses TRBV5-1 with TRBJ2-3, with D maybe TRBD2 (5 bases). V dropped 5 bases and J dropped 0 bases, with 16 bases sitting between them. Germline assignment: CDR1 SGHRS and CDR2 YFSETQ. The CDR3 is made up of 16 amino acids.

This clone was observed once. Other nucleotide sequences from this sample produce the same CDR3. This chain joins TRBV5-1 and TRBJ2-5; D call uncertain. The V gene lost 1 base and the J gene lost 1 base, with 5 bases spanning the gap. The CDR3 is 13 amino acids. Looked up from germline, CDR1 is SGHRS and CDR2 is YFSETQ. The chain's CDR3 is CASSLSPQETQYF. The CDR3 DNA is TGCGCCAGCAGCTTGAGCCCCCAAGAGACCCAGTACTTC.

The rearrangement uses TRBV5-4 and TRBJ2-1; TRBD2 matches 8 bases. This CDR3 is 13 amino acids long. V lost 7 bases, J lost 8 bases, and 8 bases stayed unmatched. The germline V gene encodes CDR1 SGHNT and CDR2 YYREEE (reference sequence). The CDR3 DNA reads as TGTGCCAGCGGTCTAGCGGGTAGCGATGAGCAGTTCTTC. Protein: CASGLAGSDEQFF.

This clone occurred once. J is TRBJ2-5 and V is TRBV14; no firm D call. V lost 1 base, J lost 0 bases, and 3 bases lay in between. Germline CDR1 reads SGHDN; CDR2 reads FVKESK. This CDR3 is 13 amino acids long. CDR3 amino acids: CASSQGNQETQYF. The CDR3 DNA is TGTGCCAGCAGCCAAGGGAACCAAGAGACCCAGTACTTC.

This clone was counted between two and nine times. In nucleotides, the CDR3 is TGTGCCAGTGAGGACAGGGGCAATCAGCCCCAGCATTTT. Its protein product is CASEDRGNQPQHF. The chain joins TRBV19 to TRBJ1-5; 8 nucleotides match TRBD1. The junction had 2 bases not matched to a gene; V was cut back by 8 bases and J by 2 bases. CDR3 length: 13 residues. Germline CDR1 reads LNHDA; CDR2 reads SQIVND (reference sequence).

The chain carries TRBV7-9 and TRBJ2-3; 7 bases agree with TRBD2. Germline V CDR1 and CDR2: SEHNR, FQNEAQ (reference sequence). V dropped 4 bases and J dropped 4; count of bases not matched to a gene: 5. This CDR3 contains 14 residues. CDR3 sequence reads: CASSSGEGPDTQYF. The CDR3 DNA sequence: TGTGCCAGCAGCTCCGGGGAGGGACCAGATACGCAGTATTTT.

This chain joins TRBV28 and TRBJ1-2, with TRBD1 matching over 9 bases. There are 14 residues in the CDR3. The trim removed 6 bases at V and 3 bases at J, leaving 5 bases unmatched. CDR1 and CDR2 (germline): MDHEN, SYDVKM. The CDR3 DNA reads TGTGCCAGCAGACACAGGGGGCTTGACTATGGCTACACCTTC. This codes for CASRHRGLDYGYTF.

This chain connects TRBV7-3 to TRBJ1-2; TRBD1 agrees at 8 bases. Germline assignment: CDR1 SGHTA and CDR2 FQGTGA. The CDR3 totals 15 residues. The ends lost 2 bases at V and 4 bases at J; junction bases unmatched: 6. The CDR3 DNA reads TGTGCCAGCAGCTTAGTGGGGACAGGACGCTATGGCTACACCTTC. Residues: CASSLVGTGRYGYTF.

The rearrangement uses TRBV28 and TRBJ2-3, with D uncertain. V lost 7 bases and J 3 bases, leaving 11 bases between the germline ends. The CDR3 totals 13 residues. The germline V gene has CDR1 MDHEN and CDR2 SYDVKM. In DNA, the CDR3 is TGTGCCAGCACGGCATTTGCTACAGATACGCAGTATTTT. Its translation: CASTAFATDTQYF.

This clone was seen many times. This rearrangement joins TRBV9 to TRBJ2-2; D gene unclear. From germline, CDR1 is SGDLS and CDR2 YYNGEE. V lost 0 bases, J lost 3 bases, and 0 bases lay in between. The CDR3 covers 12 residues. The CDR3 here is CASSVDTGELFF. CDR3 DNA: TGTGCCAGCAGCGTAGACACCGGGGAGCTGTTTTTT.